This TCR beta chain is from a study of vaccination effects on CD4 cells after COVID-19. With 6 bases clipped from V and 7 bases from J, the junction kept 6 bases outside the gene matches. Per germline, CDR1 LNHDA and CDR2 SQIVND (reference sequence). The CDR3 length is 14 residues. To note about this clone: What it recognizes is unknown.

Repertoires were generated with immunoSEQ multiplex PCR, while TCRdb's copy carries only in-frame clones and drops some. The sample records 55,000 to 70,000 clones, roughly 80% being singletons. Expansion of antigen-specific CD4+ T cells with viral peptide pools was carried out by the ViraFEST assay before sequencing. On day 10 of culture, CD4+ T cells were separated out. Either the BNT162b2 or mRNA-1273 vaccine was given to participants in two doses. Peptides at about 9.9 ug/ml and IL-2 at 9 to 10 IU/ml were added to a few million PBMC per well. This sequence originates from a human donor who received a COVID-19 vaccine. Sequencing was performed on CD4+ T cells from PBMCs cultured with HCoV-OC43 spike peptides, taken after COVID-19 vaccination. As to subset: HCoV-OC43 spike overlapping peptide pool stimulation. The genes are TRBV19 and TRBJ1-6; 7 bases match TRBD1. CDR3 amino acids: CASRRGQTNSPLHF. The CDR3 DNA sequence: TGTGCCAGTAGAAGGGGACAGACAAATTCACCCCTCCACTTT.